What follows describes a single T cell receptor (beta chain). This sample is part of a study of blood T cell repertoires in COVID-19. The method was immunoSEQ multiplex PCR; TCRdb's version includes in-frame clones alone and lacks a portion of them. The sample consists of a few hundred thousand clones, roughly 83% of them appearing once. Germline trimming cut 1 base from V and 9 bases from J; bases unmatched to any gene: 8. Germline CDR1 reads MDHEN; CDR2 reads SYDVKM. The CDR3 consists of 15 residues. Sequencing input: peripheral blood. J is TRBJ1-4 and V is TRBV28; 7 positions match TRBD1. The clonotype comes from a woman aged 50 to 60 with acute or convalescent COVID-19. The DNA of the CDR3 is TGTGCCAGCAGTTTATCCGCAGGGGGATTGAAAAAACTGTTTTTT. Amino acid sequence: CASSLSAGGLKKLFF.